The clone carrying this TCR beta chain was detected only a few times. This sample was taken from a study of blood T cell repertoires in COVID-19. Study background: The United States, Italy and Spain supplied acute and convalescent COVID-19 samples.

Looked up from germline, CDR1 is MNHEY and CDR2 is SVGEGT. The CDR3 is made up of 16 amino acids. Trimming took off 4 bases at V and 0 bases at J, with 13 bases between the two ends. Authors' methods: Reference gene primer amplification in the assay estimated nucleated cell counts. The assay was immunoSEQ multiplex PCR, and TCRdb's table has in-frame clones only and misses some. V, J and clone size reflect that table, while D and trimming were determined from the DNA. The sample consists of a few hundred thousand clones, approximately 90% of them appearing once. Study members were between about 18 and 95 years old and lived in some 22 US regions. Two consecutive negative NP/OP PCR tests, clearance, or resolved symptoms defined Cohort 3 recovery.

Sequenced input: PBMCs or T cells enriched from blood (not recorded which). The TCR originated in a woman in her twenties or thirties who had recovered from COVID-19. This rearrangement joins TRBV6-2 or TRBV6-3 to TRBJ2-1, with D tentatively TRBD2 (7 bases). The CDR3 reads CASSSGLGGSYNEQFF. The CDR3 DNA reads TGTGCCAGCAGTTCCGGACTAGGGGGCTCCTACAATGAGCAGTTCTTC.